Sequencing of this T cell receptor beta chain was carried out in a study of blood T cells in healthy people across ages. Study observations and caveats: Unsorted PBMCs ruled out conclusive naive versus antigen-experienced comparison.

Comments on this clonotype: The antigen is undetermined.

A second PCR of 7 to 11 cycles used a sample-barcoded 5' primer and a J-beta primer mix. From the 5' RACE reads, TCRdb called clonotypes with MiXCR, one entry per CDR3 protein. The data show around 990,000 distinct CDR3 sequences, with approximately 26% seen just once and approximately 0.7% held by the top ten. V was cut by 7 bases and J by 6 bases, with 16 bases left in between. The CDR3 totals 14 residues. Germline V gene data show CDR1 as LNHDA and CDR2 as SQIVND (reference sequence). The sample was also reused in another study, on T cells of mothers and their children.

This chain connects TRBV19 to TRBJ1-5; D gene uncertain. The sequence derives from a girl aged 2 to 9 in good health. The sequenced sample was blood. The CDR3, as DNA: TGTGCCAGTACCATAGAGGGTTGGGGTCAGCCCCAGCATTTT. Translating gives CASTIEGWGQPQHF.